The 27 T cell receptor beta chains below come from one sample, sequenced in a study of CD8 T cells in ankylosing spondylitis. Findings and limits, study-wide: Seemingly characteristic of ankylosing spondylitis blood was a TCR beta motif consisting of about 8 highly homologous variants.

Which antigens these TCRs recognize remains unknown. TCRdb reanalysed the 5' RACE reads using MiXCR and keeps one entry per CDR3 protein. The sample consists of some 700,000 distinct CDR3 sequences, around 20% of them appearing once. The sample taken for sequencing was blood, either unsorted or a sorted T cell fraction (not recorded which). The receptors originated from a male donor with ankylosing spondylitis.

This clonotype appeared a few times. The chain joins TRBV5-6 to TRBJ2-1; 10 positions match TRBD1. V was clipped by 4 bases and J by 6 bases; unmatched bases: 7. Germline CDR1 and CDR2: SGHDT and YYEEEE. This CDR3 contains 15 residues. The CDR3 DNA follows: TGTGCCAGCAGCAGCACCGGGACAGGGGTCAATGAGCAGTTCTTC. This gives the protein CASSSTGTGVNEQFF. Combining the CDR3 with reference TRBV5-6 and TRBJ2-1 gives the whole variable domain DAGVTQSPTHLIKTRGQQVTLRCSPKSGHDTVSWYQQALGQGPQFIFQYYEEEERQRGNFPDRFSGHQFPNYSSELNVNALLLGDSALYLCASSSTGTGVNEQFFGPGTRLTVL.

This CDR3 reads CASSHARPGTGIYPGELFF. In DNA, the CDR3 is TGTGCCAGCAGCCACGCAAGGCCCGGGACAGGGATTTATCCCGGGGAGCTGTTTTTT. The genes are TRBV14 and TRBJ2-2, with 9 positions matching TRBD1. V shed 3 bases, J shed 6 bases, and the junction held 17 bases outside the gene matches. The CDR3 is 19 amino acids. CDR1 and CDR2 from the germline V gene are SGHDN and FVKESK. Using reference TRBV14 and TRBJ2-2 for the parts outside the CDR3, the full variable domain is EAGVTQFPSHSVIEKGQTVTLRCDPISGHDNLYWYRRVMGKEIKFLLHFVKESKQDESGMPNNRFLAERTGGTYSTLKVQPAELEDSGVYFCASSHARPGTGIYPGELFFGEGSRLTVL.

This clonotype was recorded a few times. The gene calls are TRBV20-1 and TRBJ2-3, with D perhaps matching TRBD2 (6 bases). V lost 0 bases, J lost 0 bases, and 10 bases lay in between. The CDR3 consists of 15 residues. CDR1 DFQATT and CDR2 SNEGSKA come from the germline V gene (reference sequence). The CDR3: CSARDGGASTDTQYF. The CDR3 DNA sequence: TGCAGTGCTAGAGATGGCGGGGCTAGCACAGATACGCAGTATTTT.

CDR3 protein: CASSFQGEAPLHF. The CDR3 nucleotides are TGCGCCAGCAGCTTCCAGGGGGAGGCACCCCTCCACTTT. The J gene is TRBJ1-6, the V gene TRBV5-1; 7 nucleotides align to TRBD1. With V trimmed by 2 bases and J by 11 bases, 4 bases remained unmatched. This CDR3 is built from 13 residues. Germline assignment: CDR1 SGHRS and CDR2 YFSETQ.

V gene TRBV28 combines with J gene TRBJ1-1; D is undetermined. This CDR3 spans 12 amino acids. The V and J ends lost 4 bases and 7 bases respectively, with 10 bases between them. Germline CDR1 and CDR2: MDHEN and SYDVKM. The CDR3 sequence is CASSSNRGEAFF. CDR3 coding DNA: TGTGCCAGCAGTTCCAACCGGGGTGAAGCTTTCTTT.

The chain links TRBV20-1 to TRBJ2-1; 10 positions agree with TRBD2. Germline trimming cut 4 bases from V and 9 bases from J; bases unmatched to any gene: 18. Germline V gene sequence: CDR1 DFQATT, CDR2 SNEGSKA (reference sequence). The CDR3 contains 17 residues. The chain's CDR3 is CSAKPLASGSTIVEQFF. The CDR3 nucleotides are TGCAGTGCTAAACCCTTGGCTAGCGGGAGTACTATCGTTGAGCAGTTCTTC.

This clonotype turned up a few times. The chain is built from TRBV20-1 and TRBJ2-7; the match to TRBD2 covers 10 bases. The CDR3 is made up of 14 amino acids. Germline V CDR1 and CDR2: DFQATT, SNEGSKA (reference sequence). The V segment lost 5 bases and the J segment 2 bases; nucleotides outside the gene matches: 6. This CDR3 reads CSAVIAGGPYEQYF. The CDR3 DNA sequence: TGCAGTGCTGTTATAGCGGGGGGCCCCTACGAGCAGTACTTC.

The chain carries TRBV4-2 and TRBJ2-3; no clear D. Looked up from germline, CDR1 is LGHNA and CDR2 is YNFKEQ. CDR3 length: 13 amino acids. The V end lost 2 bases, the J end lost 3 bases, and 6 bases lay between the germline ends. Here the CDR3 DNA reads TGTGCCAGCAGCCAATGGCAAACAGATACGCAGTATTTT. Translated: CASSQWQTDTQYF.

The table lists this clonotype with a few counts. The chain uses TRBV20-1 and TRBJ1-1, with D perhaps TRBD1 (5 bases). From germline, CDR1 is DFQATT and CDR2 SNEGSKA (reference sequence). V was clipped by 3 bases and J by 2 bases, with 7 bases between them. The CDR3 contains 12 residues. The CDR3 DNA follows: TGCAGTGCTAGTCAGGGTAACACTGAAGCTTTCTTT. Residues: CSASQGNTEAFF.

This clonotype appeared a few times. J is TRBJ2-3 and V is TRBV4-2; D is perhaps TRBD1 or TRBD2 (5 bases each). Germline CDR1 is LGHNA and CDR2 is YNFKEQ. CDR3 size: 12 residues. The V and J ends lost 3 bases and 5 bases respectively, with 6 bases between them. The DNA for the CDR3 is TGTGCCAGCAGCCATGGGGGAGATACGCAGTATTTT. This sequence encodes CASSHGGDTQYF.

The DNA of the CDR3 is TGTGCCAGCAGCTCATGGGACAGGGCTAACTATGGCTACACCTTC. It yields the protein CASSSWDRANYGYTF. The V call is TRBV7-9, the J call TRBJ1-2; 9 bases align to TRBD1. In germline, CDR1 is SEHNR, CDR2 FQNEAQ (reference sequence). Trimming removed 4 bases from V and 0 bases from J; junction bases left unmatched: 3. The CDR3 runs to 15 residues.

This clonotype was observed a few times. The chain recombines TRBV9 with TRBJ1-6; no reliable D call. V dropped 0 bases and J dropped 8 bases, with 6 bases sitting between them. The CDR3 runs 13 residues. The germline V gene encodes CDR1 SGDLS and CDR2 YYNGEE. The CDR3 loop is CASSVENDSPLHF. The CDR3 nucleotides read TGTGCCAGCAGCGTAGAAAACGATTCACCCCTCCACTTT.

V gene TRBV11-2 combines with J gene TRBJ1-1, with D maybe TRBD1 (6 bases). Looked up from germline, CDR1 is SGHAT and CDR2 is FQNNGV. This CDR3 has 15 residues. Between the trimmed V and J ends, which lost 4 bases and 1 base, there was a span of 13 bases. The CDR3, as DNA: TGTGCCAGCAGCTCGAGACAGGTTAGGAACACTGAAGCTTTCTTT. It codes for CASSSRQVRNTEAFF. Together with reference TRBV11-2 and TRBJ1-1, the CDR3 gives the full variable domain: EAGVAQSPRYKIIEKRQSVAFWCNPISGHATLYWYQQILGQGPKLLIQFQNNGVVDDSQLPKDRFSAERLKGVDSTLKIQPAKLEDSAVYLCASSSRQVRNTEAFFGQGTRLTVV.

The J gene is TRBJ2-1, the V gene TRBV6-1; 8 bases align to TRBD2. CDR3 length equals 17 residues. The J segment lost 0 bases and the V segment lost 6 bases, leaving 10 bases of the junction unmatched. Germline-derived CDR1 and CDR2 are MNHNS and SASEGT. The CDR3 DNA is TGTGCCAGCAGACTACGAGCGGGAGTGTCCTCCTACAATGAGCAGTTCTTC. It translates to CASRLRAGVSSYNEQFF.

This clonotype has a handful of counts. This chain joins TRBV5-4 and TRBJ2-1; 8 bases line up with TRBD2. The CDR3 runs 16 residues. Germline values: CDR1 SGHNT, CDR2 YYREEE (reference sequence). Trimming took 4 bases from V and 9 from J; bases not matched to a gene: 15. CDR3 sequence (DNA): TGTGCCAGCAGCCCCCGGTCGGGGGGGTCCCTTAGTGAGCAGTTCTTC. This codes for CASSPRSGGSLSEQFF.

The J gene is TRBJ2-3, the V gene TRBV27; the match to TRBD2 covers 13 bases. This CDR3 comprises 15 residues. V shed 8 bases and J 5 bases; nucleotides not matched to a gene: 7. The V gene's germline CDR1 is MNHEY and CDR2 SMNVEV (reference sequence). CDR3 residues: CASQGLAGVIDTQYF. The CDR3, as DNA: TGTGCCAGCCAAGGACTAGCGGGAGTGATAGATACGCAGTATTTT.

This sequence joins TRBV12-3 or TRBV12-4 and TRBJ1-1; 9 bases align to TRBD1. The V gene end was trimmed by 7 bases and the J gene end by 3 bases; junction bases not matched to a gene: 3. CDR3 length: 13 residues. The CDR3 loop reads CASNDRGDTEAFF. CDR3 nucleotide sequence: TGTGCCAGCAATGACAGGGGGGACACTGAAGCTTTCTTT.

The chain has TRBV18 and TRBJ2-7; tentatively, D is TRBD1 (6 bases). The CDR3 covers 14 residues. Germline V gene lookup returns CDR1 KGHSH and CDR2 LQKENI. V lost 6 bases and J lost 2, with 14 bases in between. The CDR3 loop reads CASSAGVVPYEQYF. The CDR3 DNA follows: TGTGCCAGCTCCGCAGGGGTAGTCCCCTACGAGCAGTACTTC.

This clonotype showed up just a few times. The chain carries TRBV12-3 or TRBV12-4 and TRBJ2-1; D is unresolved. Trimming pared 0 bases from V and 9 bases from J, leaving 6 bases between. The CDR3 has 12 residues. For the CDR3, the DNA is TGTGCCAGCAGTTTAGCGAAAAGTGAGCAGTTCTTC. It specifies CASSLAKSEQFF.

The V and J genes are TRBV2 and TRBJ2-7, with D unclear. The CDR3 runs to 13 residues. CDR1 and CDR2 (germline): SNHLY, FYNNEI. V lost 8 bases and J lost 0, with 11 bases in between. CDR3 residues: CASAGGSSYEQYF. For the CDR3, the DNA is TGTGCCAGCGCAGGCGGTTCCTCCTACGAGCAGTACTTC.

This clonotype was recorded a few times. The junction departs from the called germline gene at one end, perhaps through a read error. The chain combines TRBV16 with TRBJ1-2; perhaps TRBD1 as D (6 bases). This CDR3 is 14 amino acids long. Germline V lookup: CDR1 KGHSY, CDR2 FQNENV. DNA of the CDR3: TGTGCCAGCAGCAAATCGTTGGGGGCGAGAGGCTACACCTTC. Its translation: CASSKSLGARGYTF.

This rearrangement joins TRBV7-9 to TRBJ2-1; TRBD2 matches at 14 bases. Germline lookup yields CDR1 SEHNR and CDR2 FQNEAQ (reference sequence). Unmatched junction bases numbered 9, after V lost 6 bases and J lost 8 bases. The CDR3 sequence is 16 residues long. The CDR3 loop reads CASRSTSGRGWDEQFF. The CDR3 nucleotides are TGTGCCAGCAGATCGACTAGCGGGAGGGGATGGGATGAGCAGTTCTTC.

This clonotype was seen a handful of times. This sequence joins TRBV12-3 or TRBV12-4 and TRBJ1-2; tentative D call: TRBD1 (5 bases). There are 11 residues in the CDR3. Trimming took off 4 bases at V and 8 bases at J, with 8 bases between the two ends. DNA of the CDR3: TGTGCCAGCAGTTCCCAGGGCGGCTACACCTTC. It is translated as CASSSQGGYTF.

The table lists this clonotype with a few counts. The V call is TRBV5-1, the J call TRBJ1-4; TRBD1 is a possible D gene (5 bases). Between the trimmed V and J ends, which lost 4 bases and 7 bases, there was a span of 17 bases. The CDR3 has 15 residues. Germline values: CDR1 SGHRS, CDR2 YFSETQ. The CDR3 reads CASSPLAGAGEKLFF. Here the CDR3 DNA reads TGCGCCAGCAGCCCCTTGGCTGGGGCTGGTGAAAAACTGTTTTTT.

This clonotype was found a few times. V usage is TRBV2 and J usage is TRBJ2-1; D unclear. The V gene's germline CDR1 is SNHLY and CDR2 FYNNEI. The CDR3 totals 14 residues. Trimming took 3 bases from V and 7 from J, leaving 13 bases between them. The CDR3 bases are TGTGCCAGCAGTGACCTGATTACCGGGAATGAGCAGTTCTTC. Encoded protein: CASSDLITGNEQFF.

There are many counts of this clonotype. This CDR3 reads CSARRQNTEAFF. CDR3 coding DNA: TGCAGTGCTAGACGGCAGAACACTGAAGCTTTCTTT. The V gene is TRBV20-1, the J gene TRBJ1-1, with D hard to call. The CDR3 sequence is 12 residues long. Germline assignment: CDR1 DFQATT and CDR2 SNEGSKA (reference sequence). V was pared by 2 bases and J by 1 base, with 5 bases between.

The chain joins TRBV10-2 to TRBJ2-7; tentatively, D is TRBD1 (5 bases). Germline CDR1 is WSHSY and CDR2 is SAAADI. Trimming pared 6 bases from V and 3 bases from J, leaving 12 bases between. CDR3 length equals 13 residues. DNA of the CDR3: TGCGCCAGCAGGGACCTTGGACACTACGAGCAGTACTTC. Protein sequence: CASRDLGHYEQYF.